This T cell receptor beta chain derives from a study of T cells in Graves' hyperthyroidism and ophthalmopathy. The CDR3 loop spans 15 amino acids. Germline loops: CDR1 DFQATT, CDR2 SNEGSKA (reference sequence). V was clipped by 0 bases and J by 2 bases, with 8 bases between them. No progression to ophthalmopathy during 18 months of follow-up defined stable disease. In patients aged 18 to 65, hyperthyroidism was newly diagnosed, with duration under 2 months. Amplification targeted TCR beta CDR3 regions from RNA transcripts. TCR CDR3 underwent first-round RT-PCR with the HTBI primer set. TCRdb passed the multiplex PCR reads through MiXCR, listing each CDR3 protein once. The sample contains under 250,000 distinct CDR3 sequences, more than 15% of which appear only once.

Material: blood. The chain combines TRBV20-1 with TRBJ2-6; possibly TRBD1 for D (6 bases). The source of this sequence is a man over 45 with Graves' hyperthyroidism. Here the CDR3 reads CSAREGAAGANVLTF. The CDR3 nucleotides read TGCAGTGCTAGAGAGGGGGCTGCTGGGGCCAACGTCCTGACTTTC.